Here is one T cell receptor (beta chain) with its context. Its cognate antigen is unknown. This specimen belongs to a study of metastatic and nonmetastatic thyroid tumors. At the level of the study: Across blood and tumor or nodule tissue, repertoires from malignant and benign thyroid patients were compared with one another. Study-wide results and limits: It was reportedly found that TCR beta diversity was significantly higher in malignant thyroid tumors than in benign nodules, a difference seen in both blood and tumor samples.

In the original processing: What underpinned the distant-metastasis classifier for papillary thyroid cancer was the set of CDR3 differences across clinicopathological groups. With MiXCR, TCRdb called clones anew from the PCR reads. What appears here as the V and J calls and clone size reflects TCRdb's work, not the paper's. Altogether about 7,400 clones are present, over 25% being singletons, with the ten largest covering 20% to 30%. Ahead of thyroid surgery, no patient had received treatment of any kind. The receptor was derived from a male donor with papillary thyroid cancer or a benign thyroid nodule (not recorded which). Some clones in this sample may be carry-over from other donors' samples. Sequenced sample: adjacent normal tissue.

CDR3: CASTDTGAPTGELFF. CDR3 coding DNA: TGTGCCAGCACCGATACAGGGGCGCCTACCGGGGAGCTGTTTTTT. The rearrangement joins TRBV4-2 to TRBJ2-2; 7 bases line up with TRBD1. Germline V gene data show CDR1 as LGHNA and CDR2 as YNFKEQ. The CDR3 is 15 amino acids. After removal of 7 bases from V and 5 bases from J, the junction contained 10 bases not matched to a gene.